The sequence of this T cell receptor (beta chain) was determined in a study of shared clonotypes between healthy human individuals. The V and J ends lost 7 bases and 7 bases respectively, with 13 bases between them. The CDR3 is 11 amino acids. CDR1 is DFQATT and CDR2 is SNEGSKA in the germline V gene (reference sequence). Donors, without exception, were Caucasian adults residing in Nashville, Tennessee. The data were produced by immunoSEQ multiplex PCR, yet TCRdb's version contains in-frame clones alone and is incomplete. The repertoire has roughly 2.2 million clones, approximately 95% of them found once; the top ten carry approximately 0.4%.

The sample consisted of naive CD4+ T cells from PBMCs. Subset described: CD45RA+ positively selected. The TCR comes from a man aged 18-30 years in good health. Some clones in this sample may be carry-over from other donors' samples. The rearrangement uses TRBV20-1 and TRBJ1-2; D uncertain. CDR3 amino acids: CSDGPHGGYTF. In DNA form, the CDR3 reads TGCAGTGACGGGCCCCACGGTGGCTACACCTTC.